This TCR beta chain was observed in a study of OX40 agonist ivuxolimab in advanced cancers. Study findings and constraints: Expanded clones belonging to CD8+ T cells outnumbered, on average, those of CD4+. Researchers did not establish what antigens the expanded peripheral T cells target.

As concerns this clone: Its antigen remains unidentified.

Method: immunoSEQ multiplex PCR; TCRdb's copy keeps in-frame clones and lacks some. This table has around 59,000 clones, around nine tenths appearing once. Germline lookup yields CDR1 SGHTA and CDR2 FQGNSA. Between the trimmed V and J ends, which lost 4 bases and 5 bases, there was a span of 20 bases. The CDR3 covers 16 residues. This sequence originates from an adult with an advanced solid tumor such as melanoma, head and neck, liver or kidney cancer. The input for sequencing was CD4+ or CD8+ T cells sorted from blood, taken in a trial of the OX40 agonist ivuxolimab. This sequence joins TRBV7-2 and TRBJ2-5; D uncertain. In DNA form, the CDR3 reads TGTGCCAGCAGCTCCCAACTGGGCGCATTGGGGGAGACCCAGTACTTC. This encodes CASSSQLGALGETQYF. The full variable domain, rest sourced from reference TRBV7-2 and TRBJ2-5, is GAGVSQSPSNKVTEKGKDVELRCDPISGHTALYWYRQSLGQGLEFLIYFQGNSAPDKSGLPSDRFSAERTGGSVSTLTIQRTQQEDSAVYLCASSSQLGALGETQYFGPGTRLLVL.